A single sample is the source of the 17 T cell receptor beta chains below, sequenced in a study of T cells in Graves' hyperthyroidism and ophthalmopathy. RNA transcripts served as the template for amplifying TCR beta CDR3 regions. The HTBI primer set was used in a first-round RT-PCR of the TCR CDR3. TCRdb used MiXCR to reprocess the multiplex PCR reads, holding one entry per CDR3 protein. Of hundreds of thousands of distinct CDR3 sequences in the sample, roughly 25% were seen once. The sequencing input was blood. The receptors were sampled from a man in his fifties with Graves' hyperthyroidism.

This clonotype was seen more than once but under ten times. The chain links TRBV12-5 to TRBJ2-1, with 8 bases fitting TRBD2. The CDR3 totals 17 residues. Germline V lookup: CDR1 LGHNT, CDR2 FRNRAP. With V trimmed by 0 bases and J by 1 base, 5 bases remained unmatched. CDR3 residues: CASGLVIAGTSYNEQFF. The CDR3 DNA follows: TGTGCTAGTGGTTTGGTAATAGCGGGGACATCCTACAATGAGCAGTTCTTC.

This clonotype has more than one count but fewer than ten. V gene TRBV29-1 combines with J gene TRBJ2-7; weak D call: TRBD1 (6 bases). Germline V gives CDR1 SQVTM, CDR2 ANQGSEA. The CDR3 is 12 amino acids. With 4 bases removed from V and 5 bases from J, the gap between germline ends came to 12 bases. The DNA for the CDR3 is TGCAGCGTTGTCGACAGGATGGACGAGCAGTACTTC. This sequence encodes CSVVDRMDEQYF.

The chain joins TRBV18 to TRBJ1-1, with D unresolved. V gave up 0 bases and J gave up 1 base, with 12 bases separating them. There are 16 residues in the CDR3. CDR1 KGHSH and CDR2 LQKENI come from the germline V gene. The CDR3 here is CASSPPIGVRNTEAFF. The CDR3 nucleotides read TGTGCCAGCTCACCACCGATCGGGGTAAGGAACACTGAAGCTTTCTTT. The full variable domain, rest sourced from reference TRBV18 and TRBJ1-1, is NAGVMQNPRHLVRRRGQEARLRCSPMKGHSHVYWYRQLPEEGLKFMVYLQKENIIDESGMPKERFSAEFPKEGPSILRIQQVVRGDSAAYFCASSPPIGVRNTEAFFGQGTRLTVV.

This clonotype was seen only a few times. V and J are TRBV27 and TRBJ2-7, with D unresolved. The CDR3 is 14 residues long. CDR1 is MNHEY, CDR2 SMNVEV, per germline (reference sequence). Between the trimmed V and J ends, which lost 6 bases and 1 base, there was a span of 13 bases. Here the CDR3 reads CASSGRSRSYEQYF. CDR3 DNA sequence: TGTGCCAGCAGCGGCAGATCACGATCCTACGAGCAGTACTTC.

This clonotype has at least ten counts. This chain links TRBV2 with TRBJ2-5; maybe TRBD1 (5 bases). V lost 0 bases, J lost 2 bases, and 10 bases lay in between. The CDR3 has 15 residues. Germline V gene lookup returns CDR1 SNHLY and CDR2 FYNNEI. The CDR3 DNA sequence: TGTGCCAGCAGTGAAGCTTCAGGGCGACAAGAGACCCAGTACTTC. Translated: CASSEASGRQETQYF.

The chain employs TRBV6-1 and TRBJ2-7; the D is unclear. Trimming removed 3 bases from V and 4 bases from J, with 10 bases in between. The CDR3 loop spans 13 amino acids. Germline V gene data show CDR1 as MNHNS and CDR2 as SASEGT. This CDR3 reads CASSEGFVYEQYF. The CDR3 DNA sequence: TGTGCCAGCAGTGAGGGTTTTGTTTACGAGCAGTACTTC.

The chain couples TRBV11-3 to TRBJ2-1, with D maybe TRBD2 (6 bases). Germline CDR1 reads SGHNT; CDR2 reads YENEEA. The length of the CDR3 is 13 residues. Trimming shortened V by 0 bases and J by 12 bases, and 12 bases separated the two germline ends. CDR3 sequence (DNA): TGTGCCAGCAGCTTAGAGGTGGGAGGAGCGCAGTTCTTC. Residues: CASSLEVGGAQFF. Full variable domain (remainder filled in from reference TRBV11-3 and TRBJ2-1): EAGVVQSPRYKIIEKKQPVAFWCNPISGHNTLYWYLQNLGQGPELLIRYENEEAVDDSQLPKDRFSAERLKGVDSTLKIQPAELGDSAVYLCASSLEVGGAQFFGPGTRLTVL.

This chain connects TRBV4-2 to TRBJ1-2, with no clear D. This CDR3 has 16 residues. The ends were cut back, 4 bases at V and 0 bases at J, with 15 bases in the middle. Germline V lookup: CDR1 LGHNA, CDR2 YNFKEQ. The CDR3 bases are TGTGCCAGCAGCCCCACCGGGCAGACTGCTAACTATGGCTACACCTTC. This gives the protein CASSPTGQTANYGYTF.

Regarding this clonotype: It may be a read error: a sequence one base away is much more abundant. The J gene is TRBJ2-5, the V gene TRBV6-1, with TRBD1 identical over 8 bases. CDR1 is MNHNS, CDR2 SASEGT, per germline. This CDR3 comprises 13 residues. CDR3 region: CASTRDRQVTQYF. CDR3 nucleotides: TGTGCCAGCACACGGGACAGGCAAGTGACCCAGTACTTC.

This clonotype has more than one count but fewer than ten. DNA for the CDR3: TGTGCCAGCAGTTCCCACCCAGCGAACACTGAAGCTTTCTTT. Amino acids: CASSSHPANTEAFF. The chain is built from TRBV6-1 and TRBJ1-1; no firm D call. Germline V gene lookup returns CDR1 MNHNS and CDR2 SASEGT. Trimming removed 5 bases at V and 1 base at J, with 11 bases between. The CDR3 is 14 residues long.

This clonotype was seen a few times. J is TRBJ2-1 and V is TRBV12-3 or TRBV12-4; either TRBD1 or TRBD2 may fit D (6 bases each). The CDR3 loop spans 15 amino acids. Trimming left V 3 bases short and J 8 bases short, with 17 bases between. The CDR3 DNA is TGTGCCAGCAGTTTCCTCTCCGTAAGGGGGGATGAGCAGTTCTTC. Protein: CASSFLSVRGDEQFF.

This chain connects TRBV7-9 to TRBJ2-5; TRBD2 matches 9 bases. The trim removed 0 bases at V and 5 bases at J, leaving 4 bases unmatched. Germline lookup yields CDR1 SEHNR and CDR2 FQNEAQ (reference sequence). This CDR3 has 15 residues. In DNA, the CDR3 is TGTGCCAGCAGCTTAGCTAGCGGGAGTTCGGAGACCCAGTACTTC. As protein: CASSLASGSSETQYF.

The CDR3 spells CASSQYSYQETQYF. CDR3 DNA sequence: TGTGCCAGCAGCCAATACTCGTACCAAGAGACCCAGTACTTC. The chain employs TRBV4-2 and TRBJ2-5; no firm D call. Germline V gene sequence: CDR1 LGHNA, CDR2 YNFKEQ. V lost 2 bases, J lost 0 bases, and 7 bases lay in between. The CDR3 contains 14 residues.

This clonotype turned up a few times. This chain joins TRBV6-1 and TRBJ1-5, with no clear D. Germline CDR1 reads MNHNS; CDR2 reads SASEGT. V lost 0 bases and J lost 3, with 12 bases in between. The CDR3 has 16 residues. CDR3 in amino acids: CASSEAISQVNQPQHF. CDR3 DNA sequence: TGTGCCAGCAGTGAAGCGATTAGCCAGGTCAATCAGCCCCAGCATTTT.

A single count supports this clonotype. The rearrangement links TRBV29-1 to TRBJ2-3; 14 positions match TRBD2. Germline V gene data show CDR1 as SQVTM and CDR2 as ANQGSEA. J gave up 3 bases and V 6 bases, and 5 bases lay outside the gene matches. The CDR3 runs 15 residues. CDR3 in amino acids: CSVTGTSGRTDTQYF. CDR3 DNA sequence: TGCAGCGTCACCGGGACTAGCGGGAGAACAGATACGCAGTATTTT.

CDR3 sequence: CASSQEPGEPGTEAFF. For the CDR3, the DNA is TGCGCCAGCAGCCAGGAACCGGGAGAGCCGGGCACTGAAGCTTTCTTT. The rearrangement uses TRBV4-1 and TRBJ1-1; D is uncertain. Deletions cut 3 bases from V and 4 bases from J, with 18 bases between. Germline V gene sequence: CDR1 MGHRA, CDR2 YSYEKL. The CDR3 has 16 amino acids.

This rearrangement joins TRBV11-1 to TRBJ2-7; a weak D match, TRBD1 (6 bases). This CDR3 spans 14 amino acids. In germline, CDR1 is SGHAT, CDR2 FQDESV (reference sequence). V lost 5 bases to trimming and J lost 2 bases, with 13 bases between them. The CDR3 nucleotides read TGTGCCAGCAGCCATACTGACAGGACCTACGAGCAGTACTTC. Translated, it gives CASSHTDRTYEQYF.